The present T cell receptor (beta chain) was sequenced within a study of coeliac disease. Germline V gives CDR1 LGHNA, CDR2 YSLEER. V shed 3 bases and J 6 bases; nucleotides not matched to a gene: 18. The CDR3 covers 18 residues. Assay used: immunoSEQ multiplex PCR; TCRdb lists only in-frame clones, some missing. Of roughly 7,000 clones in the sample, nearly 65% were seen once. The chain employs TRBV4-3 and TRBJ1-2; 8 positions agree with TRBD1. This receptor was obtained from a woman aged 55-69 years with active celiac disease. Source material: lamina propria lymphocytes from the gut. The CDR3 DNA follows: TGCGCCAGCAGCCAGGGGTATGGGACAGGTGAGGTTTGGAATGGCTACACCTTC. It translates to CASSQGYGTGEVWNGYTF.